This T cell receptor (beta chain) came from a study of early T cells in non-severe SARS-CoV-2 infection (TCRdb year 2021). Notes on the research overall: Because TCR sequencing was done on bulk RNA from unsorted whole blood, the alpha and beta chains could not be paired. The study at large found these results: VDJdb matching was skewed toward anti-spike CD8 responses, so virus-specific expansions were likely underestimated and private and CD4 specificities were missed.

Set within a cohort of healthcare workers in London, UK, this nested case-control study involved weekly PCR testing of nasopharyngeal swabs along with blood sampling. Healthcare workers were recruited between 23 and 31 March 2020, during the week of the UK lockdown, and were followed weekly for up to about 15 weeks. The method was 5' RACE. The instrument given in TCRdb is NextSeq 500. To correct for sequencing error and PCR bias, the TCR library protocol tagged individual cDNA molecules with unique molecular identifiers. Both TCR alpha and beta chains were sequenced, and tight co-correlation was observed between alpha and beta sequence abundances in each sample. On the study's bioinformatics: Decombinator V4 was used to perform V gene, J gene and CDR3 annotation of TCR sequences. Expanded TCRs were defined as changing significantly between any two time points under a Poisson model with p below 0.0001. TCR abundances were normalised to the total number of TCRs sequenced per sample and expressed as counts per million. TRAV1-2 paired with TRAJ12, TRAJ20 or TRAJ33 defined MAIT TCRs, while TRAV10 paired with TRAJ18 defined iNKT TCRs. VDJdb, accessed 1 November 2021, was searched for CMV, EBV and SARS-CoV-2 annotated TCRs, excluding TCRs annotated for multiple antigens. Through fastp at Q25 and MiXCR, TCRdb rebuilt clones from the public reads, retaining in-frame beta chains. Entries that share a CDR3 protein sequence are merged under the most common genes and DNA. The V and J calls, along with clone size, are taken from TCRdb and not from the paper's own processing. Recorded for this sample are approximately 35,000 distinct CDR3 sequences; approximately 7.1% of them occurred a single time. The top ten clones comprise 10% to 15% of the sample.

The CDR3 measures 15 amino acids from cysteine to phenylalanine. The only DNA kept is the CDR3, 45 bases in frame from the first base. The V end gives up 3 bases and the J end 6 bases, leaving 5 bases in the junction not matched to a gene. According to the germline V gene, CDR1 reads KGHDR and CDR2 reads SFDVKD. A note on this clonotype: Its antigen specificity is not known. A much larger clone lies a single base off, so this may be a read error.

The TCR was taken from an adult who was a healthcare worker with PCR-confirmed SARS-CoV-2 infection or an uninfected control (not recorded which). Sequences were derived from whole blood, sampled at baseline. This chain joins TRBV24-1 to TRBJ2-1, and 9 junction bases match TRBD2. The nucleotide sequence reads as follows: TGTGCCACCAGTGATGTCGAGACTAGCGGCAATGAGCAGTTCTTC. Its amino acids are CATSDVETSGNEQFF.